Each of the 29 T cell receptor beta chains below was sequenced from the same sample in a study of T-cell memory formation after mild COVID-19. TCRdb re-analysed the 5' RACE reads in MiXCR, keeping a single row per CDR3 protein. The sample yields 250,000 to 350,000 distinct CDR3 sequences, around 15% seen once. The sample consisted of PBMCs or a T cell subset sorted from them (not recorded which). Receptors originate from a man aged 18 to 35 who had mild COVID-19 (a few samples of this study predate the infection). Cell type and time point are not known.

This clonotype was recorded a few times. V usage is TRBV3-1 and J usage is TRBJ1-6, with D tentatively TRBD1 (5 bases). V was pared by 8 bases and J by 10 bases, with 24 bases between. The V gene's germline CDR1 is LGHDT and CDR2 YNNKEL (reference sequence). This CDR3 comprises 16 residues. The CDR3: CASGTGGGRVNSPLHF. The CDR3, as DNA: TGTGCCAGCGGAACGGGGGGAGGTAGGGTTAACTCACCCCTCCACTTT.

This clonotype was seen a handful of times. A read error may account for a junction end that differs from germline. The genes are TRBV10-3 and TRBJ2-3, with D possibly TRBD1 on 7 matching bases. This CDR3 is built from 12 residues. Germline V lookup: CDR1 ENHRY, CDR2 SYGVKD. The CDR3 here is CASGGYGDTQYF. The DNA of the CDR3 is TGCGCATCAGGGGGGTACGGAGATACGCAGTATTTT.

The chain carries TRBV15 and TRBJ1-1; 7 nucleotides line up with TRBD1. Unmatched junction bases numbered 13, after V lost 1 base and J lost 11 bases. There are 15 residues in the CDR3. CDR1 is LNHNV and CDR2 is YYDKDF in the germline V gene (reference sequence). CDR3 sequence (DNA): TGTGCCACCAGCAGAGCAGCAATGGACAGGCGGAGGGCTTTCTTT. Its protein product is CATSRAAMDRRRAFF. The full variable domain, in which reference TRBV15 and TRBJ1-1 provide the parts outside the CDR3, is DAMVIQNPRYQVTQFGKPVTLSCSQTLNHNVMYWYQQKSSQAPKLLFHYYDKDFNNEADTPDNFQSRRPNTSFCFLDIRSPGLGDTAMYLCATSRAAMDRRRAFFGQGTRLTVV.

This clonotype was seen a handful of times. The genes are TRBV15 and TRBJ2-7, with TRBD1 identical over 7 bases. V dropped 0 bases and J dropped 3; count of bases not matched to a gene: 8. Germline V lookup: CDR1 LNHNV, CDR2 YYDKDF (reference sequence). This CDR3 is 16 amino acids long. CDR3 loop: CATSRENRGYLYEQYF. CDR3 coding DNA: TGTGCCACCAGCAGAGAAAACAGGGGTTATCTCTACGAGCAGTACTTC.

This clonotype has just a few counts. The CDR3 is CASSYRPTQETQYF. CDR3 bases: TGTGCCAGCAGCTACAGACCGACCCAAGAGACCCAGTACTTC. This chain connects TRBV7-9 to TRBJ2-5; no firm D call. The CDR3 is made up of 14 amino acids. Trimming left V 4 bases short and J 1 base short, with 10 bases between. Germline CDR1 reads SEHNR; CDR2 reads FQNEAQ (reference sequence).

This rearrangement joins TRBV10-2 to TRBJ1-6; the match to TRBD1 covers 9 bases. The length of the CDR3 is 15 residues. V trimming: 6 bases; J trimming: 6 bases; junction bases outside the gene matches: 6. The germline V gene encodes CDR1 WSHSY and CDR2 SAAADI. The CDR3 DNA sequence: TGCGCCAGCAGAGGACAGGGGATTAGTAATTCACCCCTCCACTTT. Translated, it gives CASRGQGISNSPLHF.

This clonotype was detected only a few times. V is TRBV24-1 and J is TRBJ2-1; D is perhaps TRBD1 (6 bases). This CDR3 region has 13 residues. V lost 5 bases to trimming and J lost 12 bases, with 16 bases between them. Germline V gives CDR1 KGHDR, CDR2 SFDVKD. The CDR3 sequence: CATSGLQGRGQFF. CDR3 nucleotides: TGTGCCACCAGTGGCCTACAGGGTAGAGGGCAGTTCTTC.

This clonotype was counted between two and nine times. The CDR3 region is CASSLVLASTDTQYF. The CDR3 coding sequence is TGTGCCAGCAGCTTGGTCCTAGCGAGCACAGATACGCAGTATTTT. V is TRBV5-4 and J is TRBJ2-3; a weak D match, TRBD2 (6 bases). Germline values: CDR1 SGHNT, CDR2 YYREEE (reference sequence). This CDR3 is built from 15 residues. Trimming stripped 0 bases from V and 0 bases from J, with 8 bases between.

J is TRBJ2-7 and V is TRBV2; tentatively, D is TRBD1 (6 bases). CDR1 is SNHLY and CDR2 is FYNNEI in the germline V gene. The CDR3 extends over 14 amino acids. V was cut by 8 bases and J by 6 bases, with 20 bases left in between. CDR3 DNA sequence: TGTGCCAGCGGGGGCTCCGGGTCCCCTGTCGAGCAGTACTTC. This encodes CASGGSGSPVEQYF. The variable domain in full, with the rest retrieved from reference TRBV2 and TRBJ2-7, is EPEVTQTPSHQVTQMGQEVILRCVPISNHLYFYWYRQILGQKVEFLVSFYNNEISEKSEIFDDQFSVERPDGSNFTLKIRSTKLEDSAMYFCASGGSGSPVEQYFGPGTRLTVT.

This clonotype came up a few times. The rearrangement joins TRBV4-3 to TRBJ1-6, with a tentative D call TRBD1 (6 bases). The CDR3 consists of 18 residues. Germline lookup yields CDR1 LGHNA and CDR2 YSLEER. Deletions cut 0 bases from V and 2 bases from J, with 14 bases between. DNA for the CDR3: TGCGCCAGCAGCCAAGATCTGGGGGGGCGGACCTATAATTCACCCCTCCACTTT. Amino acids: CASSQDLGGRTYNSPLHF.

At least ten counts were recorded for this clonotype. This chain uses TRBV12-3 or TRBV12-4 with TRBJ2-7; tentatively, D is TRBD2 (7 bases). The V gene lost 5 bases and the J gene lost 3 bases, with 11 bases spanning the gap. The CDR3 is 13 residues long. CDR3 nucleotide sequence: TGTGCCAGCAGTGCGGGGGCATACTACGAGCAGTACTTC. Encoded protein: CASSAGAYYEQYF.

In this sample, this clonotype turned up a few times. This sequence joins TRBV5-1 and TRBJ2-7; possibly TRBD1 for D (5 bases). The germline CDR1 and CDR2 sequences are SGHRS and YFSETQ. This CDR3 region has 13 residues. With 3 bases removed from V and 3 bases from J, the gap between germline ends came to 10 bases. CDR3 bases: TGCGCCAGCAGCTCGGAAGACAGCTACGAGCAGTACTTC. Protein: CASSSEDSYEQYF.

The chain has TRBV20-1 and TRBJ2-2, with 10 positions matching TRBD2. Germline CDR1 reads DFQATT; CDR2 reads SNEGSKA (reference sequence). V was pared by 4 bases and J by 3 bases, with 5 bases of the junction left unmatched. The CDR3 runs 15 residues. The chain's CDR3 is CSATIGTSDTGELFF. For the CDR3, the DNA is TGCAGTGCTACCATCGGGACTAGCGACACCGGGGAGCTGTTTTTT.

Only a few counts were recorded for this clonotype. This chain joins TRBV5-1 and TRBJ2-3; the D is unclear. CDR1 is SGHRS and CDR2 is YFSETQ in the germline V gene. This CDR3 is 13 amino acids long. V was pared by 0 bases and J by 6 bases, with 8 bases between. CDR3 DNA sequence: TGCGCCAGCAGCTTGGATGGGCACGATACGCAGTATTTT. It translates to CASSLDGHDTQYF.

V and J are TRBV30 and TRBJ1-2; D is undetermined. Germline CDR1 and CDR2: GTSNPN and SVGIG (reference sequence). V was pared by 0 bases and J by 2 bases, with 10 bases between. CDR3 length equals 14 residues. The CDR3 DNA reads TGTGCCTGGAGTGTAATCGAGCTGAACTATGGCTACACCTTC. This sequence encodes CAWSVIELNYGYTF.

CDR3 in amino acids: CASSRAGATYEQYF. The DNA for the CDR3 is TGTGCCAGCAGCAGGGCAGGGGCAACCTACGAGCAGTACTTC. V gene TRBV6-5 combines with J gene TRBJ2-7; tentatively, D is TRBD1 (6 bases). Looked up from germline, CDR1 is MNHEY and CDR2 is SVGAGI. Trimming shortened V by 6 bases and J by 2 bases, and 14 bases separated the two germline ends. The CDR3 consists of 14 residues.

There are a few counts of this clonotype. CDR3 sequence: CSAARDAYEQYV. CDR3 in DNA: TGCAGTGCTGCCCGCGACGCCTACGAGCAGTACGTC. The rearrangement links TRBV20-1 to TRBJ2-7; D unresolved. The CDR3 consists of 12 residues. Germline V CDR1 and CDR2: DFQATT, SNEGSKA (reference sequence). The V gene lost 5 bases and the J gene lost 2 bases, with 10 bases spanning the gap.

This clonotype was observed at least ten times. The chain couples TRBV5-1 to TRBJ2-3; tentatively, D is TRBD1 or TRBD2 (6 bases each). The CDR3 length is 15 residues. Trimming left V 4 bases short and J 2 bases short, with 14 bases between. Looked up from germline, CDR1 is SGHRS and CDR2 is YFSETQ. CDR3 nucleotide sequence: TGCGCCAGCAGCCGGGGGAGACAGGACACAGATACGCAGTATTTT. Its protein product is CASSRGRQDTDTQYF. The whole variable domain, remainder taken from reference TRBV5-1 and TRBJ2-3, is KAGVTQTPRYLIKTRGQQVTLSCSPISGHRSVSWYQQTPGQGLQFLFEYFSETQRNKGNFPGRFSGRQFSNSRSEMNVSTLELGDSALYLCASSRGRQDTDTQYFGPGTRLTVL.

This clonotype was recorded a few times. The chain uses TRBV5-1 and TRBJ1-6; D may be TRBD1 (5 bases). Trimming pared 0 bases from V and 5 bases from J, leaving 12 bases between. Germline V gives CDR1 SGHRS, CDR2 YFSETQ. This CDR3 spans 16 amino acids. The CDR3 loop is CASSLVGGVDNSPLHF. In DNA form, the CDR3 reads TGCGCCAGCAGCTTGGTGGGGGGAGTGGATAATTCACCCCTCCACTTT.

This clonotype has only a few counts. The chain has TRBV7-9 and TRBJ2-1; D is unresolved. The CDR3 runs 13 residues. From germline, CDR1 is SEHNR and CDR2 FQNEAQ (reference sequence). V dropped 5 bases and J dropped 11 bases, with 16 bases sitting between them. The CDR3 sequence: CASSRAQAEKQFF. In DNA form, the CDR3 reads TGTGCCAGCAGCCGCGCCCAAGCCGAAAAGCAGTTCTTC.

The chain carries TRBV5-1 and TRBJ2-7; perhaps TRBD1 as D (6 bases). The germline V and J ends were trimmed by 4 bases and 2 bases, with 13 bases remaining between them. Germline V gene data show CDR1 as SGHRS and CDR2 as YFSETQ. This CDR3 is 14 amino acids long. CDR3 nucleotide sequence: TGCGCCAGCAGCCGTAGGACAGAGCCCTACGAGCAGTACTTC. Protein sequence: CASSRRTEPYEQYF.

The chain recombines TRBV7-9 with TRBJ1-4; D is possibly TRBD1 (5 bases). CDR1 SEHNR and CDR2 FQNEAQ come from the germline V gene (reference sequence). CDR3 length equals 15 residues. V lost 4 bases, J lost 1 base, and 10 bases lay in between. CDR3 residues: CASSSPRGTNEKLFF. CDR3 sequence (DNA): TGTGCCAGCAGCTCCCCTAGGGGAACTAATGAAAAACTGTTTTTT. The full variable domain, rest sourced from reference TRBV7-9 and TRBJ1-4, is DTGVSQNPRHKITKRGQNVTFRCDPISEHNRLYWYRQTLGQGPEFLTYFQNEAQLEKSRLLSDRFSAERPKGSFSTLEIQRTEQGDSAMYLCASSSPRGTNEKLFFGSGTQLSVL.

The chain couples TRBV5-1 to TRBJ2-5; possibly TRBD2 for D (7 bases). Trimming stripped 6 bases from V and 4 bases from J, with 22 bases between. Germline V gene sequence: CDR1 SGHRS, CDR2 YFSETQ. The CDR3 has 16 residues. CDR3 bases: TGCGCCAGCACCTGGGGGGCTAGCGGTGAGGGAGAGACCCAGTACTTC. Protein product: CASTWGASGEGETQYF.

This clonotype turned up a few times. The CDR3 sequence: CASSQGAVSTDTQYF. CDR3 in DNA: TGTGCCAGCAGTCAAGGCGCAGTTAGCACAGATACGCAGTATTTT. This sequence joins TRBV7-2 and TRBJ2-3; D ambiguous. In germline, CDR1 is SGHTA, CDR2 FQGNSA. V was cut by 6 bases and J by 0 bases, with 13 bases left in between. The CDR3 spans 15 residues. The variable domain in full, with the rest retrieved from reference TRBV7-2 and TRBJ2-3, is GAGVSQSPSNKVTEKGKDVELRCDPISGHTALYWYRQSLGQGLEFLIYFQGNSAPDKSGLPSDRFSAERTGGSVSTLTIQRTQQEDSAVYLCASSQGAVSTDTQYFGPGTRLTVL.

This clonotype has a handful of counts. CDR3 sequence: CASSPRGGGTEAFF. CDR3 coding DNA: TGTGCCAGCAGCCCCCGAGGGGGAGGCACTGAAGCTTTCTTT. The chain has TRBV9 and TRBJ1-1; possibly TRBD1 for D (6 bases). The CDR3 length is 14 residues. Per germline, CDR1 SGDLS and CDR2 YYNGEE. V lost 4 bases and J lost 4, with 14 bases in between.

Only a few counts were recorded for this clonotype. The CDR3 DNA is TGTGCCAGCAGTTACCCACAGGGGGGGGAGACCCAGTACTTC. It yields the protein CASSYPQGGETQYF. V usage is TRBV28 and J usage is TRBJ2-5, with D tentatively TRBD1 (8 bases). The CDR3 contains 14 residues. From germline, CDR1 is MDHEN and CDR2 SYDVKM. V lost 4 bases and J 5 bases, leaving 14 bases between the germline ends.

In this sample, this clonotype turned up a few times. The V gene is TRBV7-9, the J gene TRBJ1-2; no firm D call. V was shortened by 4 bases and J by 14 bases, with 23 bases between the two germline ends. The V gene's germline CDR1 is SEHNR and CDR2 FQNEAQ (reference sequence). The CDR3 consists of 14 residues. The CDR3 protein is CASSSGPTYSVRTF. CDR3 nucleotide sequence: TGTGCCAGCAGCTCAGGACCGACCTATTCTGTTAGGACCTTC.

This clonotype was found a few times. This CDR3 reads CASRRPRSAKNIQYF. The CDR3 nucleotides read TGTGCCAGCAGGCGGCCGCGAAGTGCCAAAAACATTCAGTACTTC. This rearrangement joins TRBV6-5 to TRBJ2-4; D is ambiguous. This CDR3 has 15 residues. Germline values: CDR1 MNHEY, CDR2 SVGAGI. V lost 6 bases, J lost 1 base, and 13 bases lay in between.

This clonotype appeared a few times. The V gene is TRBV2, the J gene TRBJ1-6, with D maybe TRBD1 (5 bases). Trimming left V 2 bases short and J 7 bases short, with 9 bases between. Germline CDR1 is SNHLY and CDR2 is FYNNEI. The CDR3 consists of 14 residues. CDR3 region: CASSEQGGNSPLHF. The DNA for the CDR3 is TGTGCCAGCAGTGAACAGGGAGGAAATTCACCCCTCCACTTT.